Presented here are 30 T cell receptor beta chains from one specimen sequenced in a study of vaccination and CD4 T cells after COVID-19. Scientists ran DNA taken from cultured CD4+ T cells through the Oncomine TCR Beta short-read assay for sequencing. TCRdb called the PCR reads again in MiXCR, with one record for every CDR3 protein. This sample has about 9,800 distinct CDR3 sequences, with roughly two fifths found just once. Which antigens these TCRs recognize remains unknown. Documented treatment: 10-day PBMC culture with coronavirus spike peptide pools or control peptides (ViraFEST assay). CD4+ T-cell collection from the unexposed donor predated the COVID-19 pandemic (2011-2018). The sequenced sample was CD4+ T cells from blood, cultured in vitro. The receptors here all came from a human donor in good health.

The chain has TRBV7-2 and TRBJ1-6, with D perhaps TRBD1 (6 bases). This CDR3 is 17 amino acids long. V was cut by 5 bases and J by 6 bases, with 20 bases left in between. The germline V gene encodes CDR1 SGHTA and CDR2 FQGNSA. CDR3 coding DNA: TGTGCCAGCAGCATGGGGGGACAAGGGGCGCGTAATTCACCCCTCCACTTT. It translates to CASSMGGQGARNSPLHF.

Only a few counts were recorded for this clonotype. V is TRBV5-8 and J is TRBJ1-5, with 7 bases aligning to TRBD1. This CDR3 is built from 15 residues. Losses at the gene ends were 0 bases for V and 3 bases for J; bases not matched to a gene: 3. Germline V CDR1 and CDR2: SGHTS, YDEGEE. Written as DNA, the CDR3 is TGTGCCAGCAGCTTGGTGGGGACAGTCAATCAGCCCCAGCATTTT. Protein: CASSLVGTVNQPQHF.

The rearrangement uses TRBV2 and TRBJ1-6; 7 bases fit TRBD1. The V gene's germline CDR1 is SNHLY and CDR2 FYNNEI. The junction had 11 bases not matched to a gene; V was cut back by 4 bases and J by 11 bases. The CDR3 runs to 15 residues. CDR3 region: CASSVRGVRRTPLHF. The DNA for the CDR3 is TGTGCCAGCAGTGTCAGGGGGGTCCGAAGAACACCCCTCCACTTT. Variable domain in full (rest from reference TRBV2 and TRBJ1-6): EPEVTQTPSHQVTQMGQEVILRCVPISNHLYFYWYRQILGQKVEFLVSFYNNEISEKSEIFDDQFSVERPDGSNFTLKIRSTKLEDSAMYFCASSVRGVRRTPLHFGNGTRLTVT.

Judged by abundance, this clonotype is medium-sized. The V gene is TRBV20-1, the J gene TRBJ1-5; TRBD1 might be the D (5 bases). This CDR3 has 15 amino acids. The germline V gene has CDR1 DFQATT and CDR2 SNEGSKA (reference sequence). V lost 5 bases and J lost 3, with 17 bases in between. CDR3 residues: CSAAGPEGINQPQHF. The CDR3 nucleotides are TGCAGTGCTGCCGGGCCGGAGGGGATCAATCAGCCCCAGCATTTT.

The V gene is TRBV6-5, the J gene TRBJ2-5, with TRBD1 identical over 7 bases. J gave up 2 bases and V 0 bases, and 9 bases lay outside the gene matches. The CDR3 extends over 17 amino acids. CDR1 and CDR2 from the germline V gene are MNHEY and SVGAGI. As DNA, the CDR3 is TGTGCCAGCAGTTACTCGAGAACGGGACAGTTACAAGAGACCCAGTACTTC. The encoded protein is CASSYSRTGQLQETQYF.

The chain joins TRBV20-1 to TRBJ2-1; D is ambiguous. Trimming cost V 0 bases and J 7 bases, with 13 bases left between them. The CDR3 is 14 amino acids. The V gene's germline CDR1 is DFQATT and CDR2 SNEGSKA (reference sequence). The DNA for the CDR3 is TGCAGTGCTAGAGAGTTGCCTATGAAGAATGAGCAGTTCTTC. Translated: CSARELPMKNEQFF.

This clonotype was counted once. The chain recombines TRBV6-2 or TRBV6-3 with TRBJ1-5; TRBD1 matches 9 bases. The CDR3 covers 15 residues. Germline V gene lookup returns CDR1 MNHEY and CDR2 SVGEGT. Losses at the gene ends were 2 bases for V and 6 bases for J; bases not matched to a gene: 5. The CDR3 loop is CASSYRDRATQPQHF. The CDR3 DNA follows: TGTGCCAGCAGTTACCGGGACAGGGCAACTCAGCCCCAGCATTTT.

CDR3: CASSYSWTRPYNEQFF. The CDR3 DNA sequence: TGTGCCAGCAGTTACTCGTGGACACGACCCTACAATGAGCAGTTCTTC. This chain links TRBV6-5 with TRBJ2-1; TRBD1 might be the D (5 bases). The V and J ends lost 0 bases and 2 bases respectively, with 11 bases between them. The V gene's germline CDR1 is MNHEY and CDR2 SVGAGI. CDR3 size: 16 residues.

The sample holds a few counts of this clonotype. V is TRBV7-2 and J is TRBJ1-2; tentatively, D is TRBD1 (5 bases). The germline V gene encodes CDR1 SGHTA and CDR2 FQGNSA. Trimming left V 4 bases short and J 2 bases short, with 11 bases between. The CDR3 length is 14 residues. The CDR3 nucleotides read TGTGCCAGCAGCTCGGGACGGCGAAACTATGGCTACACCTTC. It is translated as CASSSGRRNYGYTF.

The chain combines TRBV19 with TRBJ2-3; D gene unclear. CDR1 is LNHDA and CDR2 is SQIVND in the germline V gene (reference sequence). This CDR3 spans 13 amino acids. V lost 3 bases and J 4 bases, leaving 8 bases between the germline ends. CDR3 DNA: TGTGCCAGTAGTATGGATAGGTCAGATACGCAGTATTTT. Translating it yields CASSMDRSDTQYF.

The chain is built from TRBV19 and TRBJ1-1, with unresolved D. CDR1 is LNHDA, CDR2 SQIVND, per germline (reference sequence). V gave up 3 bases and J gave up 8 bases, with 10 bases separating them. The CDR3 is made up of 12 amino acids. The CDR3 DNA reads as TGTGCCAGTAGTATTAGCTGGACCGAAGCTTTCTTT. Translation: CASSISWTEAFF.

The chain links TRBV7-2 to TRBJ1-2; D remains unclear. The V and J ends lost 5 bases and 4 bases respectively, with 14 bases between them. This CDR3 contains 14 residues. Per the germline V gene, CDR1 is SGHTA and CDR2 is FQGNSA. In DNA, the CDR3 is TGTGCCAGCAGCCCACTGAGGAAGGGCTATGGCTACACCTTC. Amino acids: CASSPLRKGYGYTF. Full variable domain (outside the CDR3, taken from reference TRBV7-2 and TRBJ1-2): GAGVSQSPSNKVTEKGKDVELRCDPISGHTALYWYRQSLGQGLEFLIYFQGNSAPDKSGLPSDRFSAERTGGSVSTLTIQRTQQEDSAVYLCASSPLRKGYGYTFGSGTRLTVV.

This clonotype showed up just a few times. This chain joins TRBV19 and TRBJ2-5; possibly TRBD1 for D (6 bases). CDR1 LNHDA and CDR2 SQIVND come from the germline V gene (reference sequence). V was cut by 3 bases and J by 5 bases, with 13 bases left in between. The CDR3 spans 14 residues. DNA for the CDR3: TGTGCCAGTAGTATTGGTCAGGGGAAGGAGACCCAGTACTTC. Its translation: CASSIGQGKETQYF.

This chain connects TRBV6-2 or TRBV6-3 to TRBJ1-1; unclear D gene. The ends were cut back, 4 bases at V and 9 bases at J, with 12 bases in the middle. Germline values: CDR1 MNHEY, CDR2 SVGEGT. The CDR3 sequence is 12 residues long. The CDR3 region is CASSWSDYKAFF. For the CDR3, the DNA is TGTGCCAGCAGTTGGTCCGACTATAAAGCTTTCTTT.

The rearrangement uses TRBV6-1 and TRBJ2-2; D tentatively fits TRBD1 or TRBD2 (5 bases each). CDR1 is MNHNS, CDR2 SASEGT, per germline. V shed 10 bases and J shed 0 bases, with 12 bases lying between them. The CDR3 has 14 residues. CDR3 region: CATTGTANTGELFF. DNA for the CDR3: TGTGCCACTACCGGGACGGCGAACACCGGGGAGCTGTTTTTT.

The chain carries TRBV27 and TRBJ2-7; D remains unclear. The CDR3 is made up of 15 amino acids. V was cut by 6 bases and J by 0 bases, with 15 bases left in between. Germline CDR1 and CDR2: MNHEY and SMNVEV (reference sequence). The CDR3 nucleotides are TGTGCCAGCAGGGCCTCGACCCGAATCTCCTACGAGCAGTACTTC. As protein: CASRASTRISYEQYF.

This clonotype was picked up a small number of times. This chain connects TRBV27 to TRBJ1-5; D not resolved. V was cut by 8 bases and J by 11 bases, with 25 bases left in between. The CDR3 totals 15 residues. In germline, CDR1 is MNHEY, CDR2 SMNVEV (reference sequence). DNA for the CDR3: TGTGCCAGCGGGGAAACCGGGCCCCCCCAGTTAGCCCAGCATTTT. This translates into CASGETGPPQLAQHF.

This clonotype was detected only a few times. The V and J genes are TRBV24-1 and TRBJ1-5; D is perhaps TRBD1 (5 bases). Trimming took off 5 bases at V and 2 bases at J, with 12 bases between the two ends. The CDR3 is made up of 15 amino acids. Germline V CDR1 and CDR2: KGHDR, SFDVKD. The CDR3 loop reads CATSGGARGNQPQHF. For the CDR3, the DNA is TGTGCCACCAGTGGCGGGGCGCGGGGCAATCAGCCCCAGCATTTT.

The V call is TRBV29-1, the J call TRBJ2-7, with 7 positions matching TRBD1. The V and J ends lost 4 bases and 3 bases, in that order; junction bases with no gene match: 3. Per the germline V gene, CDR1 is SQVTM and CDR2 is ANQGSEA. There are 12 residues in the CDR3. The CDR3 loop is CSVAGGRYEQYF. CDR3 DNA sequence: TGCAGCGTTGCAGGGGGACGCTACGAGCAGTACTTC.

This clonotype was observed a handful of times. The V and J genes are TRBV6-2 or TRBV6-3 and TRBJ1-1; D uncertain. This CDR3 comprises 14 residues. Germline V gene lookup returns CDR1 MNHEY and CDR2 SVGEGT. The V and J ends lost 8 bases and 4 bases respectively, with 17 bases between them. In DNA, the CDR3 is TGTGCCAGCTCTAAGGAACCCCTGGTCACTGAAGCTTTCTTT. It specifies CASSKEPLVTEAFF.

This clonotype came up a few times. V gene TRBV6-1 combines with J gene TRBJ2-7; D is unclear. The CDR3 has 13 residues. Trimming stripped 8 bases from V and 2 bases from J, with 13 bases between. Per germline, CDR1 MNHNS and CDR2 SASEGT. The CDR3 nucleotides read TGTGCCAGCTCCAGTCTCTACCCCTACGAGCAGTACTTC. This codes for CASSSLYPYEQYF.

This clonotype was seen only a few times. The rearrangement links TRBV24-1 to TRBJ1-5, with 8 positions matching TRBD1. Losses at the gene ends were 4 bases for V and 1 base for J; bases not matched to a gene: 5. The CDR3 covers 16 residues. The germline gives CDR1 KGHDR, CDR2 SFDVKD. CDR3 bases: TGTGCCACCAGTGAGGGTGGGACAGGCAGCAATCAGCCCCAGCATTTT. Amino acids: CATSEGGTGSNQPQHF.

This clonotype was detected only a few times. CDR3 nucleotide sequence: TGCAGTGCTATCACGGGAGGGGACTACTATAATTCACCCCTCCACTTT. Translation gives CSAITGGDYYNSPLHF. The rearrangement links TRBV20-1 to TRBJ1-6; TRBD1 might be the D (5 bases). Germline CDR1 is DFQATT and CDR2 is SNEGSKA (reference sequence). Trimming shortened V by 4 bases and J by 3 bases, and 16 bases separated the two germline ends. The CDR3 spans 16 residues.

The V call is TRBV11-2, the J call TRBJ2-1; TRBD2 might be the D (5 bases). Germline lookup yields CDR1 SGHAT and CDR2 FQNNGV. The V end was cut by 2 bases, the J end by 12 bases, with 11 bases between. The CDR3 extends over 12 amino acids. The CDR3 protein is CASSLTRDTQFF. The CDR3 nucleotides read TGTGCCAGCAGCTTAACACGGGATACGCAGTTCTTC.

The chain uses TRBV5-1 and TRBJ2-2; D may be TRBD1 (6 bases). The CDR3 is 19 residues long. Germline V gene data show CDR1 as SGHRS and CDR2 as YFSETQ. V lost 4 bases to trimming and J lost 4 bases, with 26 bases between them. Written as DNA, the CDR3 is TGCGCCAGCAGCCCGACGCCGATGACATTAATACAGGGCACCGGGGAGCTGTTTTTT. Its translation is CASSPTPMTLIQGTGELFF.

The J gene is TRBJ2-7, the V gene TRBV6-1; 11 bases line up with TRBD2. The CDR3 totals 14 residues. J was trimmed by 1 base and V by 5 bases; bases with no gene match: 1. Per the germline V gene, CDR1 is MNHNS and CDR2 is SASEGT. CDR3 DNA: TGTGCCAGCAGTAGGACTAGCGGGTCCTACGAGCAGTACTTC. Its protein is CASSRTSGSYEQYF.

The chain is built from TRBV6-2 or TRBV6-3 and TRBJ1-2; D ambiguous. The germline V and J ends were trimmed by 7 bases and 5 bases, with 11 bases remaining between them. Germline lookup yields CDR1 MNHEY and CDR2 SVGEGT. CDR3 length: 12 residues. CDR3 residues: CASTSLGYGYTF. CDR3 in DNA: TGTGCCAGCACCTCGCTAGGATATGGCTACACCTTC.

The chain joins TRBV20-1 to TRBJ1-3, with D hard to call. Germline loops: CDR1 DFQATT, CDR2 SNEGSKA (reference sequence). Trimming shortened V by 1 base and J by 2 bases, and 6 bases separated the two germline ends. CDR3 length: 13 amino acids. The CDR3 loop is CSARVGPGNTIYF. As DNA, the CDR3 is TGCAGTGCTAGAGTGGGCCCTGGAAACACCATATATTTT.

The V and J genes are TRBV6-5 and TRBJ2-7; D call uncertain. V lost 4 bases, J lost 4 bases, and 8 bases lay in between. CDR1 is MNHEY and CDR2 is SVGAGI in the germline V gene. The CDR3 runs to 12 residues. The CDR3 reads CASSSLAYEQYF. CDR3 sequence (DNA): TGTGCCAGCAGTTCCCTCGCTTACGAGCAGTACTTC.

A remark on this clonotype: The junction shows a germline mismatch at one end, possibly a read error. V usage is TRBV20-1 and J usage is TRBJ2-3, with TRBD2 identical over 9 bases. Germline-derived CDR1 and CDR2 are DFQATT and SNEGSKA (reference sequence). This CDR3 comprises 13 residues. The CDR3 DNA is TGCAGTGCCATTAGCGGGAGCAAAGATACGCAGTATTTT. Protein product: CSAISGSKDTQYF.